These 25 T cell receptor beta chains were all obtained from the same sample, sequenced in a study of PD-1 blockade in classical Hodgkin lymphoma. Time point given: cycle 4 day 1 (C4D1), after more than five weeks of nivolumab. No patient escaped relapse after autologous stem cell transplantation, and brentuximab vedotin exposure varied. Measured with immunoSEQ multiplex PCR; TCRdb has only the in-frame clones, and not every one. This table holds tens of thousands of clones, approximately 80% found once. The sample was peripheral blood mononuclear cells (PBMCs), taken before the fourth cycle of nivolumab. The receptors were gathered from a human donor with classical Hodgkin lymphoma.

The chain combines TRBV7-3 with TRBJ1-1, with D maybe TRBD1 (5 bases). This CDR3 region has 15 residues. Germline values: CDR1 SGHTA, CDR2 FQGTGA. Trimming cost V 3 bases and J 0 bases, with 11 bases left between them. CDR3 in amino acids: CASSFGRVMNTEAFF. The DNA for the CDR3 is TGTGCCAGCAGCTTTGGCAGGGTCATGAACACTGAAGCTTTCTTT.

The chain links TRBV30 to TRBJ2-7; 8 bases are shared with TRBD1. CDR3 size: 13 residues. Germline lookup yields CDR1 GTSNPN and CDR2 SVGIG (reference sequence). V was clipped by 3 bases and J by 7 bases; unmatched bases: 8. CDR3 DNA: TGTGCCTGGAGGGGCAGGGGGCTAGGTGAGCAGTACTTC. It translates to CAWRGRGLGEQYF.

J is TRBJ1-2 and V is TRBV14, with TRBD1 as a possible D gene (6 bases). Germline CDR1 SGHDN, CDR2 FVKESK. CDR3 length: 14 residues. V was trimmed by 0 bases and J by 7 bases, leaving 12 bases between them. CDR3 loop: CASSQDLQGGGYTF. CDR3 bases: TGTGCCAGCAGCCAAGATTTACAGGGTGGTGGCTACACCTTC.

A remark on this clone: One junction end disagrees with the germline gene, perhaps due to a read error. The V gene is TRBV10-2, the J gene TRBJ2-7; D might be TRBD2 (5 bases). Germline V CDR1 and CDR2: WSHSY, SAAADI. The CDR3 sequence is 14 residues long. The CDR3 DNA follows: TGCGCCAGCAGAGAACCGGGATACATCTACGAGCAGTGCTTC. Its translation is CASREPGYIYEQCF.

This chain links TRBV7-9 with TRBJ2-5; possible D gene TRBD2, 6 bases. The CDR3 totals 15 residues. Germline loops: CDR1 SEHNR, CDR2 FQNEAQ (reference sequence). Trimming pared 5 bases from V and 2 bases from J, leaving 15 bases between. This chain's CDR3 is CASSDPGLPQETQYF. In nucleotides, the CDR3 is TGTGCCAGCAGCGACCCGGGACTCCCTCAAGAGACCCAGTACTTC.

This chain uses TRBV27 with TRBJ1-2; D remains unclear. Germline V gene sequence: CDR1 MNHEY, CDR2 SMNVEV (reference sequence). The CDR3 sequence is 17 residues long. Trimming removed 3 bases at V and 1 base at J, with 18 bases between. CDR3 protein: CASSFRGSPLYNYGYTF. The DNA for the CDR3 is TGTGCCAGCAGTTTTCGAGGGTCCCCTCTCTATAACTATGGCTACACCTTC.

This clone was picked up one time. The chain uses TRBV27 and TRBJ2-1, with 9 positions matching TRBD2. Germline V gene sequence: CDR1 MNHEY, CDR2 SMNVEV (reference sequence). Trimming took 3 bases from V and 14 from J; bases not matched to a gene: 2. The CDR3 is made up of 11 amino acids. Written as DNA, the CDR3 is TGTGCCAGCAGTTTTCGCGGGAGGGAGTTCTTC. This gives the protein CASSFRGREFF.

This clone was detected a few times. J is TRBJ1-2 and V is TRBV11-1, with no clear D. The CDR3 is 15 amino acids. Trimming stripped 3 bases from V and 5 bases from J, with 16 bases between. Per the germline V gene, CDR1 is SGHAT and CDR2 is FQDESV (reference sequence). In nucleotides, the CDR3 is TGTGCCAGCAGCTTCCCCGGTCCTGGAGGGTATGGCTACACCTTC. Translating it yields CASSFPGPGGYGYTF.

V gene TRBV18 combines with J gene TRBJ1-4; TRBD1 might be the D (6 bases). Germline V gives CDR1 KGHSH, CDR2 LQKENI. The CDR3 totals 15 residues. V shed 1 base and J shed 8 bases, with 14 bases lying between them. The CDR3 reads CASSPRGGALEKLFF. The DNA for the CDR3 is TGTGCCAGCTCACCACGCGGGGGCGCTTTAGAAAAACTGTTTTTT.

This clone was seen only a few times. V gene TRBV6-1 combines with J gene TRBJ2-4, with D hard to call. Per germline, CDR1 MNHNS and CDR2 SASEGT. V dropped 3 bases and J dropped 7 bases, with 10 bases sitting between them. The CDR3 runs 13 residues. The chain's CDR3 is CASSETGFNIQYF. CDR3 nucleotide sequence: TGTGCCAGCAGTGAGACCGGGTTCAACATTCAGTACTTC.

V is TRBV27 and J is TRBJ2-7; a possible D gene is TRBD2 (5 bases). V lost 3 bases and J 2 bases, leaving 14 bases between the germline ends. Per the germline V gene, CDR1 is MNHEY and CDR2 is SMNVEV (reference sequence). This CDR3 spans 15 amino acids. For the CDR3, the DNA is TGTGCCAGCAGTTTTGGGGAGAGCTTAGCCTACGAGCAGTACTTC. Protein: CASSFGESLAYEQYF.

This chain uses TRBV13 with TRBJ1-2, with D unresolved. Germline V CDR1 and CDR2: PRHDT, FYEKMQ (reference sequence). The CDR3 has 12 residues. Trimming stripped 0 bases from V and 5 bases from J, with 4 bases between. The CDR3 DNA reads as TGTGCCAGCAGCTTAGGGGGGTATGGCTACACCTTC. Translated: CASSLGGYGYTF.

The chain links TRBV4-1 to TRBJ2-7; perhaps TRBD1 as D (5 bases). The CDR3 has 18 amino acids. In germline, CDR1 is MGHRA, CDR2 YSYEKL. V was clipped by 0 bases and J by 6 bases, with 24 bases between them. CDR3 protein: CASSQDLLANLGHSEQYF. The CDR3 DNA is TGCGCCAGCAGCCAAGATCTTTTGGCTAATTTGGGGCATTCCGAGCAGTACTTC.

The chain has TRBV6-5 and TRBJ2-2; 8 positions match TRBD2. This CDR3 is 15 amino acids long. Germline V CDR1 and CDR2: MNHEY, SVGAGI. V shed 5 bases, J shed 4 bases, and the junction held 6 bases outside the gene matches. The DNA for the CDR3 is TGTGCCAGCAGTCCAAGCGGGGGATTCACCGGGGAGCTGTTTTTT. Translating gives CASSPSGGFTGELFF.

The chain combines TRBV15 with TRBJ2-7; weak D call: TRBD1 (5 bases). The CDR3 length is 15 residues. Germline V gene sequence: CDR1 LNHNV, CDR2 YYDKDF (reference sequence). Between the trimmed V and J ends, which lost 2 bases and 3 bases, there was a span of 14 bases. The CDR3 nucleotides are TGTGCCACCAGCAGACAGCAGGGATCAGGCTACGAGCAGTACTTC. Translated: CATSRQQGSGYEQYF.

This clone is a singleton in its sample. The chain links TRBV30 to TRBJ1-4, with D uncertain. CDR1 and CDR2 from the germline V gene are GTSNPN and SVGIG (reference sequence). V dropped 0 bases and J dropped 4 bases, with 15 bases sitting between them. The CDR3 spans 16 residues. The CDR3: CAWSVPLWTDNEKLFF. CDR3 DNA sequence: TGTGCCTGGAGTGTTCCCCTATGGACGGATAATGAAAAACTGTTTTTT.

This chain joins TRBV19 and TRBJ1-2, with 9 bases lining up with TRBD1. From germline, CDR1 is LNHDA and CDR2 SQIVND (reference sequence). V lost 4 bases and J lost 2; bases outside the gene matches: 2. This CDR3 region has 14 residues. CDR3 in DNA: TGTGCCAGTAGTACCGGGACAGGGAACTATGGCTACACCTTC. It yields the protein CASSTGTGNYGYTF.

The V and J genes are TRBV5-6 and TRBJ2-1; D is uncertain. The CDR3 totals 15 residues. V was trimmed by 0 bases and J by 9 bases, leaving 16 bases between them. Germline V lookup: CDR1 SGHDT, CDR2 YYEEEE. The CDR3 nucleotides read TGTGCCAGCAGCTTGGGGGGTAGGATAAGAGGTGAGCAGTTCTTC. This encodes CASSLGGRIRGEQFF.

This clone has a count of ten or more. This rearrangement joins TRBV30 to TRBJ1-1, with D hard to call. The CDR3 extends over 11 amino acids. Deletions cut 4 bases from V and 11 bases from J, with 14 bases between. CDR1 and CDR2 from the germline V gene are GTSNPN and SVGIG (reference sequence). The CDR3: CAWNALSAAFF. In DNA, the CDR3 is TGTGCCTGGAATGCTTTGTCTGCCGCTTTCTTT. The full variable domain, rest sourced from reference TRBV30 and TRBJ1-1, is SQTIHQWPATLVQPVGSPLSLECTVEGTSNPNLYWYRQAAGRGLQLLFYSVGIGQISSEVPQNLSASRPQDRQFILSSKKLLLSDSGFYLCAWNALSAAFFGQGTRLTVV.

The V call is TRBV7-2, the J call TRBJ2-1; 9 nucleotides agree with TRBD2. Germline V CDR1 and CDR2: SGHTA, FQGNSA. There are 16 residues in the CDR3. V trimming: 0 bases; J trimming: 7 bases; junction bases outside the gene matches: 7. DNA of the CDR3: TGTGCCAGCAGCTTAGCGCCGGTAGCGGGGGAGAATGAGCAGTTCTTC. This codes for CASSLAPVAGENEQFF. Full variable domain (missing parts from reference TRBV7-2 and TRBJ2-1): GAGVSQSPSNKVTEKGKDVELRCDPISGHTALYWYRQSLGQGLEFLIYFQGNSAPDKSGLPSDRFSAERTGGSVSTLTIQRTQQEDSAVYLCASSLAPVAGENEQFFGPGTRLTVL.

The chain carries TRBV6-5 and TRBJ1-2, with D perhaps matching TRBD1 (5 bases). V was pared by 1 base and J by 5 bases, with 17 bases between. CDR1 and CDR2 (germline): MNHEY, SVGAGI. The CDR3 sequence is 16 residues long. CDR3 in DNA: TGTGCCAGCAGTTACTTCGAGGGACGGGGCACATATGGCTACACCTTC. Protein: CASSYFEGRGTYGYTF.

The chain combines TRBV9 with TRBJ2-5, with a tentative D call TRBD2 (6 bases). This CDR3 spans 14 amino acids. Per the germline V gene, CDR1 is SGDLS and CDR2 is YYNGEE. With 2 bases removed from V and 1 base from J, the gap between germline ends came to 9 bases. Here the CDR3 reads CASSVGTFQETQYF. The CDR3 DNA is TGTGCCAGCAGCGTGGGGACTTTCCAAGAGACCCAGTACTTC.

The V call is TRBV4-2, the J call TRBJ2-7, with 9 bases that match TRBD2. Germline V gives CDR1 LGHNA, CDR2 YNFKEQ. The ends lost 0 bases at V and 6 bases at J; junction bases unmatched: 9. The CDR3 consists of 16 residues. CDR3 in amino acids: CASSQDFGLARGEQYF. The CDR3 DNA is TGTGCCAGCAGCCAAGATTTCGGACTAGCGCGCGGCGAGCAGTACTTC.

The chain couples TRBV7-6 to TRBJ2-1, with D perhaps TRBD2 (5 bases). This CDR3 comprises 13 residues. CDR1 is SGHVS, CDR2 FNYEAQ, per germline. V shed 2 bases and J shed 7 bases, with 9 bases lying between them. CDR3 sequence reads: CASSLSPGNEQFF. The DNA of the CDR3 is TGTGCCAGCAGCTTATCTCCGGGAAATGAGCAGTTCTTC.

The chain joins TRBV27 to TRBJ1-5, with a tentative D call TRBD1 (5 bases). The CDR3 is 15 amino acids. V was pared by 4 bases and J by 2 bases, with 12 bases between. Germline CDR1 is MNHEY and CDR2 is SMNVEV (reference sequence). CDR3: CASSWTWGGNQPQHF. DNA of the CDR3: TGTGCCAGCAGTTGGACGTGGGGGGGCAATCAGCCCCAGCATTTT.